Listed below are T cell receptor beta chains from one sample, sequenced in a study of CD8+CD57+ T cells in acquired aplastic anemia. Each CDR3 protein gets one entry after TCRdb re-called the reads with MiXCR. This table holds about 270,000 distinct CDR3 sequences, approximately 55% found once. The sequenced sample was sorted CD4+, CD8+, or CD8+CD57+ T cells (not recorded which) from PBMCs. These receptors were collected from a human donor with severe aplastic anemia or a healthy control (not recorded which). Each CDR3 is given with its conserved first and last residue. Each record gives: V gene, clone size, J gene, D gene, CDR3 protein, CDR3 DNA. D genes are given only for firm matches. Size values are once, few and many counts, or a class for expanded clones, and some rows have none.

V: TRBV6-6
size: many
J: TRBJ2-7
D: TRBD1
CDR3: CASSSGQSSYEQYF
DNA: TGTGCCAGCAGTTCGGGACAGTCAAGCTACGAGCAGTACTTC

V: TRBV7-9
size: NA
J: TRBJ1-1
D: NA
CDR3: CASEMNTEAFF
DNA: TGTGCCAGCGAGATGAACACTGAAGCTTTCTTT

V: TRBV2
size: NA
J: TRBJ2-7
D: NA
CDR3: CASSFRPLASYEQYF
DNA: TGTGCCAGCAGCTTTCGGCCCCTAGCATCCTACGAGCAGTACTTC

V: TRBV15
size: NA
J: TRBJ2-1
D: NA
CDR3: CATSRDLAPEQFF
DNA: TGTGCCACCAGCAGAGATCTAGCCCCGGAGCAGTTCTTC

V: TRBV7-3
size: once
J: TRBJ2-7
D: TRBD2
CDR3: CASSLLAGASYEQYF
DNA: TGTGCCAGCAGCCTCCTAGCGGGAGCATCCTACGAGCAGTACTTC

V: TRBV4-1
size: NA
J: TRBJ1-2
D: TRBD1
CDR3: CASSQDRDSVLAIRSKKGYTF
DNA: TGCGCCAGCAGCCAAGATCGGGACAGCGTCCTCGCCATACGGTCGAAGAAAGGCTACACCTTC

V: TRBV2
size: NA
J: TRBJ1-6
D: NA
CDR3: CASSRRTENSPLHF
DNA: TGTGCCAGCAGTAGGAGGACGGAGAATTCACCCCTCCACTTT

V: TRBV19
size: NA
J: TRBJ1-2
D: NA
CDR3: CASTLIPGVSYGYTF
DNA: TGTGCCAGTACCCTAATTCCCGGGGTTTCCTATGGCTACACCTTC

V: TRBV20-1
size: once
J: TRBJ2-7
D: TRBD2
CDR3: CSVLSSGSAYEQYF
DNA: TGCAGTGTTCTCTCTAGCGGGAGCGCCTACGAGCAGTACTTC

V: TRBV7-8
size: NA
J: TRBJ2-7
D: NA
CDR3: CASSARGGSYEQYF
DNA: TGTGCCAGCAGCGCAAGGGGCGGCTCCTACGAGCAGTACTTC

V: TRBV7-2
size: few
J: TRBJ1-2
D: NA
CDR3: CASSPGRNYGYTF
DNA: TGTGCCAGCAGCCCGGGTCGAAACTATGGCTACACCTTC

V: TRBV14
size: few
J: TRBJ2-7
D: NA
CDR3: CASSPGYIGYEQYF
DNA: TGTGCCAGCAGCCCCGGGTACATCGGGTACGAGCAGTACTTC

V: TRBV19
size: NA
J: TRBJ2-5
D: NA
CDR3: CASSTGQETQYF
DNA: TGTGCCAGTAGTACCGGCCAGGAGACCCAGTACTTC

V: TRBV6-5
size: NA
J: TRBJ1-6
D: NA
CDR3: CASIVTGSSYNSPLHF
DNA: TGTGCCAGCATTGTTACGGGGAGCTCCTATAATTCACCCCTCCACTTT

V: TRBV5-1
size: NA
J: TRBJ2-7
D: NA
CDR3: CASSLAGQGRNEQYF
DNA: TGCGCCAGCAGCTTGGCCGGGCAGGGTCGAAACGAGCAGTACTTC

V: TRBV4-3
size: many
J: TRBJ1-2
D: NA
CDR3: CASSQKQDHYGYTF
DNA: TGCGCCAGCAGCCAAAAACAGGACCACTATGGCTACACCTTC

V: TRBV7-8
size: NA
J: TRBJ2-7
D: NA
CDR3: CASSSRFLSYEQYF
DNA: TGTGCCAGCAGCTCAAGGTTCCTCTCCTACGAGCAGTACTTC